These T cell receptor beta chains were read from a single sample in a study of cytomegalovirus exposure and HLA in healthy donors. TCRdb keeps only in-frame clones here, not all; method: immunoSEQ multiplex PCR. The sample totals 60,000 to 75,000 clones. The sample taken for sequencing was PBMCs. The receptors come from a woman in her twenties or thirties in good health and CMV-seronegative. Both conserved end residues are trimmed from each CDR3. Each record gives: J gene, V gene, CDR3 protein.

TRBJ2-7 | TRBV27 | ASSLSPGGWEQY
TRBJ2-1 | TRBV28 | ASSLNYNEQF
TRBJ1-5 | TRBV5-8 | ASSLAPDRVGNQPQH
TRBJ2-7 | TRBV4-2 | ASSRPGLSSYEQY
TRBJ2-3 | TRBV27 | ASSLGTGFYTQY
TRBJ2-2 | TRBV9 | ASSVPGATNTGELF
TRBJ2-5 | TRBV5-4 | ASSPTRGSETQY
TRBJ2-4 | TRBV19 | ASSIRTVTIQY
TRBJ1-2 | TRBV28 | ASSSGSFNYGYT
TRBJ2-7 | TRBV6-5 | ASSRDRDSSIEQY
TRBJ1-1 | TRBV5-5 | ASTLNTGTEAF
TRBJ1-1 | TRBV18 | ASSPPPNSGQVSAF
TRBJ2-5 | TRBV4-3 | ASSQVTSGGEGETQY
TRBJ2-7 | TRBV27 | ASSWTLPTYEQY
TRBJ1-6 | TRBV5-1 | ASSFDSVSYNSPLH
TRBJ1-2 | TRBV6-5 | ASSYTYAGGRDGYT
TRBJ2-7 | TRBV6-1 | ASFSGTGDYEQY
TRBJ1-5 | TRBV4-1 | ASSYGQSNQPQH
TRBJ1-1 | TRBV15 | ATSRDRALEAF
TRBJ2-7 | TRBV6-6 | ASTPGGRSYEQY
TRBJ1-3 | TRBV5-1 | ASSLEGTGGGNTIY
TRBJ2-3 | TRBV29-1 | SAPLAGIDTQY
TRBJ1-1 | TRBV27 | ASSRSTLQENTEAF
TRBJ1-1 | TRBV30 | AWTPIPPQVKTEAF
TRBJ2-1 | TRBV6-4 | ASSDSSSVNEQF
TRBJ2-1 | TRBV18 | ASSPPDRGPNEQF
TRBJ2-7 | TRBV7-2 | ASSFPLAFYEQY
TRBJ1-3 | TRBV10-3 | AISATGTAGNTIY
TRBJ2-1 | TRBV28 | ASSPLGSGAYLYNEQF
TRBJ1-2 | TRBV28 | ATLTNPGDSRRGYGYT
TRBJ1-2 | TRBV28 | ASSSSDNRYGYT
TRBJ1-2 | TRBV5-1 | ASSPYGATRGYT
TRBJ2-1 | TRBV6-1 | ASSEMGLVAREQF
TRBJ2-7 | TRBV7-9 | ASSLQGQGSSEQY
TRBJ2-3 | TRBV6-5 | ASSPHLLAGGQY
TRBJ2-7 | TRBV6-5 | ASSFRRQGGEQY
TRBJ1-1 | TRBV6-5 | ASSYRGSNTEAF
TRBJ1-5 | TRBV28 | ASSSLETLQEPQH
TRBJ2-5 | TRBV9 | ASSVAPGAGENQY
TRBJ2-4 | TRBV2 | ASSEIEGLAGHIQY
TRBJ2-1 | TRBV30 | AWIPLRLAGSYNEQF
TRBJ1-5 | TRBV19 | ASSIPARAPRQPQH
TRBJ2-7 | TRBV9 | ASGRGGAYEQY
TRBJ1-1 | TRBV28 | ASSGETNTEAF
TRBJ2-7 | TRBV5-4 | ASSLGGLGQY
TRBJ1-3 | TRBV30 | AWSTPGAGNTIY
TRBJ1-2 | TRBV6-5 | ASSPNGANYGYT
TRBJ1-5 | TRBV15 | ATSRDGGGGQPQH
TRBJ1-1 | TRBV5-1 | ASGGDTEAF
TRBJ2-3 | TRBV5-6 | ASSLAPSSGGAVDTQY
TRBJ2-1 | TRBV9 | ASSVVAGTILNAQF
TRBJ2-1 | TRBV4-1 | ASSQGRLGLYNEQF
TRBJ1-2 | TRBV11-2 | ASSSSGLRY
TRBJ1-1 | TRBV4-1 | ASSQGLDRVNTEAF
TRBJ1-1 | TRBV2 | ASRPRQGDSEAF
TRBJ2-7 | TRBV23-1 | ASSQGQGEGEQY
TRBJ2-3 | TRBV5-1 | ASSSGSTDTQY
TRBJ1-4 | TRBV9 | ASSVAGGLNEKLF
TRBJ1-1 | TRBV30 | AGGGQGRYEAF